The clone carrying this TCR beta chain was recorded a few times. The sample comes from a study of T cell repertoires in cytomegalovirus infection. Germline V gene sequence: CDR1 SEHNR, CDR2 FQNEAQ (reference sequence). The CDR3 is made up of 15 amino acids. The germline V and J ends were trimmed by 6 bases and 2 bases, with 16 bases remaining between them. TCRdb ran MiXCR on the reads and lists one entry per CDR3 protein. This table holds about 680,000 distinct CDR3 sequences, 24% found once. Sequenced sample: CD8+ T cells from PBMCs. The V gene is TRBV7-9, the J gene TRBJ1-1; perhaps TRBD1 as D (5 bases). The TCR originated in a human donor in good health (CMV status not recorded). Some clones in this sample may be carry-over from other donors' samples. The DNA for the CDR3 is TGTGCCAGCAGTATGGGGGGGAGCCGCAACACTGAAGCTTTCTTT. Translated, it gives CASSMGGSRNTEAFF.